This paragraph reports one TCR beta chain. The sample is drawn from a study of blood T cell repertoires in COVID-19. At the level of the study: Both acute and convalescent COVID-19 samples were obtained from the United States, Italy and Spain. In each case, the material was cDNA or gDNA derived from T cells, B-cell-depleted T cells, or PBMCs.

V lost 0 bases and J lost 6, with 17 bases in between. The CDR3 covers 16 residues. Germline V gene lookup returns CDR1 LGHNA and CDR2 YSLEER. Study processing details: Quantification of nucleated cells was approximated via reference gene primer amplification. The repertoire was sequenced with immunoSEQ multiplex PCR; TCRdb's copy has only in-frame clones and lacks some. The V and J calls and clone size are taken from that table; D and trimming were inferred from the DNA. The sample carries about 67,000 clones, about 89% recorded once. The rearrangement links TRBV4-3 to TRBJ1-2; D perhaps matches TRBD1 (6 bases). Sequenced input: peripheral blood. The source of this sequence is a man aged 50-59 years with active COVID-19. The CDR3 sequence is CASSQDRGYRVHGYTF. In DNA, the CDR3 is TGCGCCAGCAGCCAAGATCGCGGTTACAGGGTCCATGGCTACACCTTC.